One sample yielded the 30 T cell receptor beta chains listed below, sequenced in a study of blood T cell repertoires in COVID-19. The repertoire was sequenced with immunoSEQ multiplex PCR; TCRdb's copy has only in-frame clones and lacks some. The sample has around 460,000 clones; 70% to 90% are singletons. Sequenced material: peripheral blood. These receptors originate from a man between 18 and 29 years old with COVID-19, enrolled during active disease.

The V and J genes are TRBV4-1 and TRBJ2-7; 11 positions match TRBD2. CDR1 and CDR2 (germline): MGHRA, YSYEKL. J lost 3 bases, V lost 4 bases, and 2 bases had no gene match. The CDR3 has 14 residues. The CDR3 reads CASSPGLADYEQYF. The CDR3 coding sequence is TGCGCCAGCAGCCCGGGACTAGCGGACTACGAGCAGTACTTC.

As DNA, the CDR3 is TGCAGTGCTAGGTATTACAATGAGCAGTTCTTC. As protein: CSARYYNEQFF. This sequence joins TRBV20-1 and TRBJ2-1; D unresolved. Germline V gives CDR1 DFQATT, CDR2 SNEGSKA (reference sequence). V dropped 3 bases and J dropped 4 bases, with 4 bases sitting between them. The CDR3 extends over 11 amino acids.

This clone is a singleton in its sample. The genes are TRBV28 and TRBJ2-5, with 7 nucleotides matching TRBD2. Germline-derived CDR1 and CDR2 are MDHEN and SYDVKM. J gave up 5 bases and V 6 bases, and 12 bases lay outside the gene matches. The CDR3 loop spans 15 amino acids. CDR3 protein: CASSALGGRGETQYF. The DNA for the CDR3 is TGTGCCAGCAGCGCGTTGGGGGGGAGAGGGGAGACCCAGTACTTC.

This clone appeared a single time. The chain links TRBV5-8 to TRBJ2-7; D is undetermined. V shed 4 bases and J shed 7 bases, with 9 bases lying between them. The CDR3 has 11 residues. Germline CDR1 is SGHTS and CDR2 is YDEGEE. CDR3 in DNA: TGTGCCAGCAGCCCCCTCGTAGAGCAGTACTTC. Protein sequence: CASSPLVEQYF.

The rearrangement links TRBV15 to TRBJ2-1; 8 positions agree with TRBD2. Germline trimming cut 1 base from V and 10 bases from J; bases unmatched to any gene: 18. The CDR3 contains 18 residues. CDR1 is LNHNV and CDR2 is YYDKDF in the germline V gene (reference sequence). CDR3 amino acids: CATSRGHPPGTRANEQFF. DNA of the CDR3: TGTGCCACCAGCAGAGGCCACCCCCCCGGGACTAGGGCAAACGAGCAGTTCTTC.

The V gene is TRBV9, the J gene TRBJ2-3, with 10 bases matching TRBD2. The CDR3 spans 17 residues. Germline trimming cut 0 bases from V and 5 bases from J; bases unmatched to any gene: 9. Germline lookup yields CDR1 SGDLS and CDR2 YYNGEE. CDR3 residues: CASSVVIGASGRDTQYF. Written as DNA, the CDR3 is TGTGCCAGCAGCGTAGTGATTGGGGCTAGCGGGAGAGATACGCAGTATTTT.

The J gene is TRBJ2-7, the V gene TRBV12-5, with D possibly TRBD2 on 7 matching bases. The CDR3 consists of 18 residues. V lost 4 bases to trimming and J lost 1 base, with 23 bases between them. Germline V gene lookup returns CDR1 LGHNT and CDR2 FRNRAP. The CDR3 is CASGSPLGAGDTSYEQYF. The CDR3 DNA reads as TGTGCTAGTGGTTCCCCCTTAGGGGCGGGGGACACTTCCTACGAGCAGTACTTC.

This clone showed up just once. The chain combines TRBV9 with TRBJ2-1; the D gene is possibly TRBD2 (6 bases). This CDR3 has 17 amino acids. V was trimmed by 3 bases and J by 0 bases, leaving 16 bases between them. Germline loops: CDR1 SGDLS, CDR2 YYNGEE. In DNA, the CDR3 is TGTGCCAGCAGCGGTAAGAGCGGGCGGAGCTCCTACAATGAGCAGTTCTTC. Translated, it gives CASSGKSGRSSYNEQFF.

The rearrangement links TRBV6-5 to TRBJ1-1; possible D gene TRBD1, 5 bases. V gave up 7 bases and J gave up 4 bases, with 19 bases separating them. Germline V gene lookup returns CDR1 MNHEY and CDR2 SVGAGI. The CDR3 consists of 15 residues. The CDR3 region is CASMEHRSGSTEAFF. The CDR3 DNA is TGTGCCAGCATGGAGCACAGGTCAGGTAGCACTGAAGCTTTCTTT.

This clone showed up just a few times. The rearrangement joins TRBV2 to TRBJ1-5, with D hard to call. CDR3 length: 14 amino acids. V was clipped by 4 bases and J by 0 bases, with 7 bases between them. The germline CDR1 and CDR2 sequences are SNHLY and FYNNEI. The CDR3, as DNA: TGTGCCAGCAGTGTTGGCGGTAGCAATCAGCCCCAGCATTTT. It codes for CASSVGGSNQPQHF.

This clone has only one observation. The V and J genes are TRBV7-8 and TRBJ1-5; D gene ambiguous. Trimming cost V 3 bases and J 4 bases, with 10 bases left between them. Germline values: CDR1 SGHVS, CDR2 FQNEAQ. The CDR3 length is 14 residues. CDR3 bases: TGTGCCAGCAGCTTCCAAGACGGGAATCAGCCCCAGCATTTT. The encoded protein is CASSFQDGNQPQHF.

The chain employs TRBV7-2 and TRBJ2-5; D is unresolved. The CDR3 covers 14 residues. Germline V gene data show CDR1 as SGHTA and CDR2 as FQGNSA. V was cut by 4 bases and J by 6 bases, with 15 bases left in between. In DNA, the CDR3 is TGTGCCAGCAGCTCGACGACTGGATTGAAGACCCAGTACTTC. Its translation is CASSSTTGLKTQYF. Full variable domain (outside the CDR3, taken from reference TRBV7-2 and TRBJ2-5): GAGVSQSPSNKVTEKGKDVELRCDPISGHTALYWYRQSLGQGLEFLIYFQGNSAPDKSGLPSDRFSAERTGGSVSTLTIQRTQQEDSAVYLCASSSTTGLKTQYFGPGTRLLVL.

This chain uses TRBV5-4 with TRBJ2-2, with D maybe TRBD2 (6 bases). V lost 4 bases and J 3 bases, leaving 16 bases between the germline ends. CDR1 is SGHNT, CDR2 YYREEE, per germline (reference sequence). The CDR3 covers 16 residues. CDR3 sequence reads: CASSPTAGLHTGELFF. Written as DNA, the CDR3 is TGTGCCAGCAGCCCAACCGCGGGGTTACACACCGGGGAGCTGTTTTTT.

The V and J genes are TRBV7-8 and TRBJ1-3; weak D call: TRBD1 (6 bases). The CDR3 extends over 16 amino acids. Germline values: CDR1 SGHVS, CDR2 FQNEAQ. Trimming took 5 bases from V and 0 from J, leaving 14 bases between them. CDR3 DNA: TGTGCCAGCAGCGCCCAACAGGGCAGCTCTGGAAACACCATATATTTT. It encodes CASSAQQGSSGNTIYF.

J is TRBJ1-4 and V is TRBV2; 9 nucleotides align to TRBD1. The germline V gene encodes CDR1 SNHLY and CDR2 FYNNEI. The CDR3 covers 14 residues. Trimming cost V 7 bases and J 4 bases; bases outside gene matches: 4. This chain's CDR3 is CASKEGQGNEKLFF. In nucleotides, the CDR3 is TGTGCCAGCAAGGAGGGACAGGGTAATGAAAAACTGTTTTTT.

This sequence joins TRBV12-3 or TRBV12-4 and TRBJ1-5; D unclear. CDR3 length: 12 amino acids. With 8 bases removed from V and 3 bases from J, the gap between germline ends came to 8 bases. This CDR3 is CASGGTNQPQHF. For the CDR3, the DNA is TGTGCCAGCGGAGGAACCAATCAGCCCCAGCATTTT.

The rearrangement links TRBV3-1 (or the pseudogene TRBV3-2) to TRBJ2-3, with D perhaps matching TRBD2 (6 bases). The CDR3 spans 14 residues. CDR1 is LGHDT, CDR2 YNNKEL, per germline (reference sequence). The V end was cut by 0 bases, the J end by 3 bases, with 7 bases between. The CDR3 DNA reads TGTGCCAGCAGCCAAGAGGAGGGTACAGATACGCAGTATTTT. Translating it yields CASSQEEGTDTQYF.

The table lists this clone with a count of one. The CDR3 loop is CASSSPWTGYSEQYF. The CDR3 DNA sequence: TGTGCCAGCAGTTCTCCCTGGACAGGGTATAGCGAGCAGTACTTC. The rearrangement joins TRBV28 to TRBJ2-7, with 8 nucleotides matching TRBD1. Trimming took 4 bases from V and 6 from J; bases not matched to a gene: 11. This CDR3 has 15 residues. Per the germline V gene, CDR1 is MDHEN and CDR2 is SYDVKM.

V and J are TRBV14 and TRBJ2-2, with D maybe TRBD2 (5 bases). This CDR3 has 14 residues. The V end lost 5 bases, the J end lost 2 bases, and 9 bases lay between the germline ends. CDR1 is SGHDN and CDR2 is FVKESK in the germline V gene. CDR3 sequence (DNA): TGTGCCAGCAGCACGGGATCAAACACCGGGGAGCTGTTTTTT. Its translation is CASSTGSNTGELFF. The variable domain in full, completed from reference TRBV14 and TRBJ2-2, reads EAGVTQFPSHSVIEKGQTVTLRCDPISGHDNLYWYRRVMGKEIKFLLHFVKESKQDESGMPNNRFLAERTGGTYSTLKVQPAELEDSGVYFCASSTGSNTGELFFGEGSRLTVL.

Comment on this clone: Other DNA sequences in the sample encode the same CDR3. The rearrangement uses TRBV9 and TRBJ1-6; 10 bases line up with TRBD1. The trim removed 4 bases at V and 9 bases at J, leaving 4 bases unmatched. Per the germline V gene, CDR1 is SGDLS and CDR2 is YYNGEE. The CDR3 runs to 14 residues. The CDR3 DNA reads TGTGCCAGCAGCCCCGGACAGGGGGGTTCACCCCTCCACTTT. Translated: CASSPGQGGSPLHF.

This CDR3 is CASTVGQGYPTNEKLFF. The CDR3 nucleotides read TGTGCCAGCACGGTTGGTCAGGGGTACCCTACTAATGAAAAACTGTTTTTT. The chain employs TRBV19 and TRBJ1-4; D may be TRBD1 (6 bases). V lost 9 bases to trimming and J lost 2 bases, with 22 bases between them. This CDR3 has 17 amino acids. CDR1 is LNHDA, CDR2 SQIVND, per germline (reference sequence).

The rearrangement joins TRBV7-8 to TRBJ2-2; D remains ambiguous. Between the trimmed V and J ends, which lost 2 bases and 2 bases, there was a span of 3 bases. Germline V CDR1 and CDR2: SGHVS, FQNEAQ. This CDR3 has 13 amino acids. The CDR3 nucleotides read TGTGCCAGCAGCTTAACAAACACCGGGGAGCTGTTTTTT. Translated, it gives CASSLTNTGELFF.

The chain has TRBV7-9 and TRBJ2-3, with 7 bases identical to TRBD1. The CDR3 covers 16 residues. CDR1 is SEHNR and CDR2 is FQNEAQ in the germline V gene (reference sequence). V lost 1 base and J lost 6; bases outside the gene matches: 10. The CDR3 nucleotides are TGTGCCAGCAGCTTAGGACGAAGGGGCAGGGGGGATACGCAGTATTTT. As protein: CASSLGRRGRGDTQYF.

This rearrangement joins TRBV12-3 or TRBV12-4 to TRBJ2-7; TRBD1 aligns across 8 bases. The trim removed 5 bases at V and 6 bases at J, leaving 6 bases unmatched. The CDR3 extends over 13 amino acids. Written as DNA, the CDR3 is TGTGCCAGCAGTGCAGGACAGGGACGCGAGCAGTACTTC. It is translated as CASSAGQGREQYF.

CDR3 sequence: CAPSFGTGVHRQPQHF. CDR3 nucleotide sequence: TGTGCCCCAAGTTTTGGGACAGGGGTTCATCGGCAGCCCCAGCATTTT. V gene TRBV5-5 combines with J gene TRBJ1-5, with TRBD1 identical over 10 bases. V lost 10 bases, J lost 7 bases, and 17 bases stayed unmatched. The germline V gene has CDR1 SGHKS and CDR2 YYEKEE (reference sequence). The CDR3 contains 16 residues. The full variable domain, rest sourced from reference TRBV5-5 and TRBJ1-5, is DAGVTQSPTHLIKTRGQQVTLRCSPISGHKSVSWYQQVLGQGPQFIFQYYEKEERGRGNFPDRFSARQFPNYSSELNVNALLLGDSALYLCAPSFGTGVHRQPQHFGDGTRLSIL.

This chain connects TRBV9 to TRBJ2-5, with TRBD2 matching over 8 bases. CDR1 is SGDLS and CDR2 is YYNGEE in the germline V gene. The CDR3 runs 16 residues. Trimming cost V 1 base and J 5 bases; bases outside gene matches: 10. The DNA for the CDR3 is TGTGCCAGCAGCGTAAACCTCGGGGGGGCCGGGGAGACCCAGTACTTC. Protein: CASSVNLGGAGETQYF.

This clone was detected only once. V gene TRBV12-2 combines with J gene TRBJ2-7; the table's D call of TRBD1 was not tested on the DNA. TRBV12-2 is annotated as a pseudogene. The CDR3 runs to 18 residues. The CDR3 here is CASRLALRQGGISYEQYF. Written as DNA, the CDR3 is TGTGCAAGTCGCTTAGCCCTAAGACAGGGGGGGATCTCCTACGAGCAGTACTTC.

The CDR3 DNA follows: TGTGCCAGCAGTCAGGGGAACACTGAAGCTTTCTTT. This translates into CASSQGNTEAFF. This sequence joins TRBV2 and TRBJ1-1, with D possibly matching TRBD1 (5 bases). CDR1 and CDR2 (germline): SNHLY, FYNNEI. Trimming pared 5 bases from V and 1 base from J, leaving 5 bases between. The length of the CDR3 is 12 residues.

This clone was observed a single time. The chain uses TRBV14 and TRBJ2-5; 9 nucleotides line up with TRBD1. This CDR3 has 14 amino acids. CDR1 is SGHDN, CDR2 FVKESK, per germline. The V gene end was trimmed by 9 bases and the J gene end by 3 bases; junction bases not matched to a gene: 8. The CDR3 sequence is CASSRDRVEETQYF. DNA for the CDR3: TGTGCCAGTTCGAGGGACAGGGTTGAAGAGACCCAGTACTTC.

The rearrangement joins TRBV19 to TRBJ2-3, with TRBD2 identical over 12 bases. The CDR3 loop spans 16 amino acids. V was pared by 5 bases and J by 6 bases, with 9 bases of the junction left unmatched. CDR1 and CDR2 from the germline V gene are LNHDA and SQIVND (reference sequence). The CDR3 sequence is CASSHRLAGAADTQYF. DNA of the CDR3: TGTGCCAGTAGTCACCGACTAGCGGGGGCGGCTGATACGCAGTATTTT.